A selection of T cell receptor beta chains follows, all from one sample in a study of cytomegalovirus exposure and HLA in healthy donors. Assay used: immunoSEQ multiplex PCR; TCRdb lists only in-frame clones, some missing. The data show some 140,000 clones, with about four fifths seen just once and about 2.8% held by the top ten. The sample was PBMCs. The origin of the receptors is a man aged 18 to 29 in good health and CMV-seronegative. Each CDR3 is given with its conserved first and last residue. Each record gives: V gene, clone size, D gene, J gene, CDR3 DNA, CDR3 protein. D genes are given only for firm matches. Only some rows state a clone size, as once, few, many or a class for expanded clones.

>TRBV27|once|TRBD1|TRBJ1-1
TGTGCCAGCAGTCTTACAGGGGCTGAAGCTTTCTTT
CASSLTGAEAFF
>TRBV30|.|.|TRBJ1-4
TGTGCCTGGAGTGTACAGGGAGCAACTAATGAAAAACTGTTTTTT
CAWSVQGATNEKLFF
>TRBV9|.|.|TRBJ1-1
TGTGCCAGCAGCGTGGGGCTTATGAACACTGAAGCTTTCTTT
CASSVGLMNTEAFF
>TRBV13|.|TRBD2|TRBJ2-1
TGTGCCAGCAGCCGCGAGACAGGTTGGCTAGCGGGTGTTAACAATGAGCAGTTCTTC
CASSRETGWLAGVNNEQFF
>TRBV7-2|.|.|TRBJ2-7
TGTGCCAGCAGCTTAATCCCAGGGCGTTTCTACGAGCAGTACTTC
CASSLIPGRFYEQYF
>TRBV27|.|.|TRBJ1-1
TGTGCCAGCACCGACACAGAGAACACTGAAGCTTTCTTT
CASTDTENTEAFF
>TRBV18|few|.|TRBJ1-4
TGTGCCAGCTCACCAGAGGGCTTGGCTAATGAAAAACTGTTTTTT
CASSPEGLANEKLFF
>TRBV6-5|once|.|TRBJ2-2
TGTGCCAGCAGTTACTCGACCAGGTTTACCGGGGAGCTGTTTTTT
CASSYSTRFTGELFF
>TRBV2|.|TRBD2|TRBJ2-7
TGTGCCAGCAGTCTCCAGGCTGGGGGGGAGAGCTCCTACGAGCAGTACTTC
CASSLQAGGESSYEQYF
>TRBV13|.|.|TRBJ2-2
TGTGCCAGCAGCTTACGGACAGTTACCACCGGGGAGCTGTTTTTT
CASSLRTVTTGELFF
>TRBV6-5|.|TRBD1|TRBJ2-7
TGTGCCAGCGCCCGGGACAGGGCAGGCGAGCAGTACTTC
CASARDRAGEQYF
>TRBV5-1|few|TRBD2|TRBJ2-1
TGCGCCAGCAGCTTGGCGGGACTAGCGGGGGATTACAATGAGCAGTTCTTC
CASSLAGLAGDYNEQFF
>TRBV27|.|.|TRBJ1-1
TGTGCCAGCAGTCTGACAGCAAACACTGAAGCTTTCTTT
CASSLTANTEAFF
>TRBV19|few|.|TRBJ1-5
TGTGCCAGTAGTATGGTAGGGGACAATCAGCCCCAGCATTTT
CASSMVGDNQPQHF
>TRBV18|once|TRBD1|TRBJ2-7
TGTGCCAGCTCACCAGAGTTAGGACAGGGCCACGAGCAGTACTTC
CASSPELGQGHEQYF
>TRBV6-1|.|TRBD1|TRBJ2-1
TGTGCCAGTTCGGGACAGGGAAGAAGGAATGAGCAGTTCTTC
CASSGQGRRNEQFF
>TRBV5-1|once|.|TRBJ1-1
TGCGCCAGCAGCTTGGCCTGGAACACTGAAGCTTTCTTT
CASSLAWNTEAFF
>TRBV4-1|.|.|TRBJ1-4
TGCGCCAGCAGCCAACTCCGGGAGGAAAAACTGTTTTTT
CASSQLREEKLFF
>TRBV5-6|.|TRBD2|TRBJ2-3
TGTGCCAGCAGCACCTTAGCGGGGATAGATACGCAGTATTTT
CASSTLAGIDTQYF
>TRBV4-2|.|.|TRBJ1-1
TGTGCCAGCAGCCAAGGGGAGACAGGTGAAGCTTTCTTT
CASSQGETGEAFF
>TRBV27|.|TRBD1|TRBJ2-4
TGTGCCGGCAGTTGGACAGGGAAAAACATTCAGTACTTC
CAGSWTGKNIQYF
>TRBV25-1|once|.|TRBJ2-3
TGTGCCAGCAGTGAATATATGGCCGCGTTCGGGACGCAGTATTTT
CASSEYMAAFGTQYF
>TRBV4-3|.|TRBD2|TRBJ2-1
TGCGCCAGCAGCCAAGATCTATCTAGCGGGGCCTACAATGAGCAGTTCTTC
CASSQDLSSGAYNEQFF
>TRBV5-6|.|TRBD2|TRBJ2-1
TGTGCCAGCAGCGCCCGATTAGCGGGGGGGTACAATGAGCAGTTCTTC
CASSARLAGGYNEQFF
>TRBV19|.|.|TRBJ2-7
TGTGCCAGTAGTACTTCGGGGGACGAGCAGTACTTC
CASSTSGDEQYF
>TRBV11-2|.|.|TRBJ2-6
TGTGCCAGCAGCCCCGCTAGGGCCAACGTCCTGACTTTC
CASSPARANVLTF
>TRBV28|.|.|TRBJ1-6
TGTGCCAGCAGTTTATCCGGGGGAAAGGATAATTCACCCCTCCACTTT
CASSLSGGKDNSPLHF
>TRBV7-8|.|.|TRBJ2-3
TGTGCCAGCAGCTTAGCGGGGGCCTACGGCACAGATACGCAGTATTTT
CASSLAGAYGTDTQYF
>TRBV5-1|.|.|TRBJ1-3
TGCGCCAGCAGCTTGGCCGGGGGATTAGGAAACACCATATATTTT
CASSLAGGLGNTIYF
>TRBV27|.|.|TRBJ2-3
TGTGCCAGCAGTTTAAGAGCGGGCCTGGGAGATACGCAGTATTTT
CASSLRAGLGDTQYF
>TRBV10-3|.|TRBD1|TRBJ1-5
TGTGCCATCAGTGAAAGGGGGCGGGATCAGCCCCAGCATTTT
CAISERGRDQPQHF
>TRBV5-4|.|.|TRBJ2-7
TGTGCCAGCGCCAGGGACTCCTACGAGCAGTACTTC
CASARDSYEQYF
>TRBV27|once|TRBD1|TRBJ1-6
TGTGCCACCCGGCGGGACAGCGGCTCCCTTAATTCACCCCTCCACTTT
CATRRDSGSLNSPLHF
>TRBV27|few|TRBD1|TRBJ2-7
TGTGCCAGCGCGCCCGGGACAGGGGGGACCTACGAGCAGTACTTC
CASAPGTGGTYEQYF
>TRBV4-1|.|.|TRBJ1-1
TGCGCCAGCAGCCAAGGGGGAGGGTTGAACACTGAAGCTTTCTTT
CASSQGGGLNTEAFF
>TRBV9|.|TRBD2|TRBJ2-1
TGTGCCAGCAGCTTAGCGGGGGTGATTTACAATGAGCAGTTCTTC
CASSLAGVIYNEQFF
>TRBV10-3|once|TRBD1|TRBJ2-2
TGTGCCATCAGTGGCAGGGGGCGGAACACCGGGGAGCTGTTTTTT
CAISGRGRNTGELFF
>TRBV6-1|.|.|TRBJ2-3
TGTGCCAGCAGTTTGACAGACGGCACAGATACGCAGTATTTT
CASSLTDGTDTQYF
>TRBV14|.|.|TRBJ1-2
TGTGCCAGCAGCCAATCGACAGTACGAGGCTACACCTTC
CASSQSTVRGYTF
>TRBV9|.|.|TRBJ1-1
TGTGCCAGCAGCTCGACAGGACGGAACACTGAAGCTTTCTTT
CASSSTGRNTEAFF